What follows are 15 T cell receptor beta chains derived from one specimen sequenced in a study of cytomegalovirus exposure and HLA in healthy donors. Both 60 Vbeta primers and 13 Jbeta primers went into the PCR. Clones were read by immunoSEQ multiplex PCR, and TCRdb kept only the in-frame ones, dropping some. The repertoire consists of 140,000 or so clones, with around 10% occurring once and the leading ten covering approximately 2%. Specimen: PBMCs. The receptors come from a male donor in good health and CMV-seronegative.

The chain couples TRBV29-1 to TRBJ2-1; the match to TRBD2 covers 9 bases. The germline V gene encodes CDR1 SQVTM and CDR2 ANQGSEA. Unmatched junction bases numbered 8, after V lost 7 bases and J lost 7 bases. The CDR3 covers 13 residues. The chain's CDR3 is CSAPGLARNEQFF. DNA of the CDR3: TGCAGCGCACCGGGACTAGCCCGAAATGAGCAGTTCTTC.

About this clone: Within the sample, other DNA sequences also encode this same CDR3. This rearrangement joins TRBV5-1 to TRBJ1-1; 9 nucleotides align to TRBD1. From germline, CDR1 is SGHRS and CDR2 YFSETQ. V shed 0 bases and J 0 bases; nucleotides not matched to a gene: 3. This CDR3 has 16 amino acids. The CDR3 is CASSLAGTGLNTEAFF. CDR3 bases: TGCGCCAGCAGCTTGGCCGGGACAGGGCTGAACACTGAAGCTTTCTTT.

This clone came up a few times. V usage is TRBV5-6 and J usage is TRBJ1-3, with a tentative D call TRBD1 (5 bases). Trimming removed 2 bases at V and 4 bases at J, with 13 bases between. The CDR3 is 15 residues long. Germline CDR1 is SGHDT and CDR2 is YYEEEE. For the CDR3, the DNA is TGTGCCAGCAGCTTTGGGGGGATGAGCGGAAACACCATATATTTT. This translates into CASSFGGMSGNTIYF.

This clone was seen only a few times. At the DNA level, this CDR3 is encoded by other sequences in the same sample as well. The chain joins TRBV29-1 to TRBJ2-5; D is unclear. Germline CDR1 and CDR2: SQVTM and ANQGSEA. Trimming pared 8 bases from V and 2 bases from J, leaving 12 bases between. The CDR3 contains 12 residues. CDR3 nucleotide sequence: TGCAGCCTATTGTACGGGCAAGAGACCCAGTACTTC. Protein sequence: CSLLYGQETQYF.

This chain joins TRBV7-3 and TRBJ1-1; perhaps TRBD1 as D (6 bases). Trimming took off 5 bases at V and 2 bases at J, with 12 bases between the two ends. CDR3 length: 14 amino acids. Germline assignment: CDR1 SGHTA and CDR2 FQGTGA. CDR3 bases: TGTGCCAGCAGCCCGGGCAGGGGTAACACTGAAGCTTTCTTT. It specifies CASSPGRGNTEAFF.

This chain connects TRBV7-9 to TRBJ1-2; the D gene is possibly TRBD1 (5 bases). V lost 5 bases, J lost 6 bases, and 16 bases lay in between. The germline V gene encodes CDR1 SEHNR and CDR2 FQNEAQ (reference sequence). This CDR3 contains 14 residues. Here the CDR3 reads CASSDGALVHGYTF. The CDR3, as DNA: TGTGCCAGCAGCGATGGGGCCCTCGTCCATGGCTACACCTTC.

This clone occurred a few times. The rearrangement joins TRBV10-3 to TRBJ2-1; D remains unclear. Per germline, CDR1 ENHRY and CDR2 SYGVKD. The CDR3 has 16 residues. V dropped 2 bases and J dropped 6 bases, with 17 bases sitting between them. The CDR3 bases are TGTGCCATCAGTGAGGCTCAAACTATTGTGGTCAATGAGCAGTTCTTC. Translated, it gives CAISEAQTIVVNEQFF.

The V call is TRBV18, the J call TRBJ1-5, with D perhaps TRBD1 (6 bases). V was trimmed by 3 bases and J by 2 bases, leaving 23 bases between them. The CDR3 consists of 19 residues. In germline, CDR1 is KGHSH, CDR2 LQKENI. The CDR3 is CASSPFGQSNPRGNQPQHF. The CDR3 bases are TGTGCCAGCTCACCTTTCGGACAGTCGAACCCTAGAGGCAATCAGCCCCAGCATTTT.

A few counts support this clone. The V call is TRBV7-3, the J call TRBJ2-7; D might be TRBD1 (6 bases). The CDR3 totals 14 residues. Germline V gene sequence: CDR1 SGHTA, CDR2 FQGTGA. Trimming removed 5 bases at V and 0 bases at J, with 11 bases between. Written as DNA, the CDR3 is TGTGCCAGCAGCCACCCCAGGGGCTCCTACGAGCAGTACTTC. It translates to CASSHPRGSYEQYF.

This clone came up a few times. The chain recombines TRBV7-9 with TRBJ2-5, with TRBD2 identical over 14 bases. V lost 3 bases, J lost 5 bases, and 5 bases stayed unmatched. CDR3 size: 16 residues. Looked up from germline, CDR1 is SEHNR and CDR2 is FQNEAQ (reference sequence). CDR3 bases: TGTGCCAGCAGCTTGGGGACTAGCGGGAGTGTGGAGACCCAGTACTTC. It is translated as CASSLGTSGSVETQYF.

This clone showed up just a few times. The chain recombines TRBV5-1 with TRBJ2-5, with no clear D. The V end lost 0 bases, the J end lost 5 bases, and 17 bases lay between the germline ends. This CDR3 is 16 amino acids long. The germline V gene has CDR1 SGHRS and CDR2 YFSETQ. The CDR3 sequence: CASSLAHMERRETQYF. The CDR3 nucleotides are TGCGCCAGCAGCTTGGCCCACATGGAGCGCCGGGAGACCCAGTACTTC.

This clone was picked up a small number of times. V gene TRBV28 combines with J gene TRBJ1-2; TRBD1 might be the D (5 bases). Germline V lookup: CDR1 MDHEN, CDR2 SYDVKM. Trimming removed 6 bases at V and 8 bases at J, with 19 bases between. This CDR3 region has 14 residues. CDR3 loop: CASRPPTRVYGYTF. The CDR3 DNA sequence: TGTGCCAGCAGACCTCCGACCAGGGTTTACGGCTACACCTTC.

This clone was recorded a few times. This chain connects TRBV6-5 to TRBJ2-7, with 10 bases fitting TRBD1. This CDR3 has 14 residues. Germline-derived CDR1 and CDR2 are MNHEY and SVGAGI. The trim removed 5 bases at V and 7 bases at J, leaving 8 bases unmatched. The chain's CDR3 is CASSLTGTGDEQYF. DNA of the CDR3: TGTGCCAGCAGTCTCACCGGGACAGGGGATGAGCAGTACTTC.

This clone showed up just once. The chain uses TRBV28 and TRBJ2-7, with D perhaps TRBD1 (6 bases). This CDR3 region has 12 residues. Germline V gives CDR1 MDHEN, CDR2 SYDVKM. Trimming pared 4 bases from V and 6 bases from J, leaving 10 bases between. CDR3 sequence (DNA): TGTGCCAGCAGTTCCCAGGGGTCCGAGCAGTACTTC. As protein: CASSSQGSEQYF. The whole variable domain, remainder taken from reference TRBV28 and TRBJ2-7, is DVKVTQSSRYLVKRTGEKVFLECVQDMDHENMFWYRQDPGLGLRLIYFSYDVKMKEKGDIPEGYSVSREKKERFSLILESASTNQTSMYLCASSSQGSEQYFGPGTRLTVT.

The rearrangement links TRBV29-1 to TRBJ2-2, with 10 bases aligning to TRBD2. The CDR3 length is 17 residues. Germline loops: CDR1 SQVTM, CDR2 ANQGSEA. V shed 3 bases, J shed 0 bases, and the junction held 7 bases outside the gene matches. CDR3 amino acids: CSVDGLAGESNTGELFF. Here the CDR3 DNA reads TGCAGCGTTGATGGGCTAGCGGGGGAGTCGAACACCGGGGAGCTGTTTTTT.